This is a list of T cell receptor beta chains from one sample in a study of glioma-infiltrating T cells after dendritic cell vaccination. Generated by immunoSEQ multiplex PCR, the TCRdb table keeps only in-frame clones and is missing some. The top ten hold 9.2% of the sample, which has some 70,000 clones, 82% seen once. The starting material was blood, obtained before dendritic cell vaccination. The receptors derive from a human donor with glioblastoma. The CDR3 runs from the conserved cysteine through the conserved F or W. Each record gives: clone size, D gene, J gene, V gene, CDR3 protein, CDR3 DNA. A D gene is named only where the DNA matches it firmly. Not all rows give a size; the values are once, few, many and, for expanded clones, a class.

clone size: -
D gene: -
J gene: TRBJ2-5
V gene: TRBV6-5
CDR3 protein: CASSYTSWAETQYF
CDR3 DNA: TGTGCCAGCAGTTACACTAGCTGGGCAGAGACCCAGTACTTC

clone size: -
D gene: TRBD1
J gene: TRBJ2-3
V gene: TRBV29-1
CDR3 protein: CSVALDRAYTDTQYF
CDR3 DNA: TGCAGCGTGGCCCTTGACAGGGCGTACACAGATACGCAGTATTTT

clone size: few
D gene: -
J gene: TRBJ2-5
V gene: TRBV6-6
CDR3 protein: CASRGVGETQYF
CDR3 DNA: TGTGCCAGCCGCGGGGTGGGGGAGACCCAGTACTTC

clone size: -
D gene: TRBD1
J gene: TRBJ1-2
V gene: TRBV7-9
CDR3 protein: CASSSQGALGYTF
CDR3 DNA: TGTGCCAGCAGCTCACAGGGGGCGCTTGGCTACACCTTC

clone size: -
D gene: -
J gene: TRBJ2-3
V gene: TRBV7-2
CDR3 protein: CASTPAGLAADTQYF
CDR3 DNA: TGTGCCAGCACCCCTGCGGGGTTAGCCGCAGATACGCAGTATTTT

clone size: -
D gene: -
J gene: TRBJ1-2
V gene: TRBV7-9
CDR3 protein: CASSAQANYGYTF
CDR3 DNA: TGTGCCAGCAGCGCCCAAGCCAACTATGGCTACACCTTC

clone size: -
D gene: -
J gene: TRBJ2-5
V gene: TRBV7-2
CDR3 protein: CASSQGQETQYF
CDR3 DNA: TGTGCCAGCAGCCAGGGTCAAGAGACCCAGTACTTC

clone size: once
D gene: TRBD1
J gene: TRBJ1-3
V gene: TRBV10-3
CDR3 protein: CAISGTGRGGNTIYF
CDR3 DNA: TGTGCCATCAGTGGGACAGGACGGGGAGGAAACACCATATATTTT

clone size: -
D gene: TRBD2
J gene: TRBJ2-1
V gene: TRBV6-5
CDR3 protein: CASTRGDEQFF
CDR3 DNA: TGTGCCAGCACCCGGGGGGATGAGCAGTTCTTC

clone size: -
D gene: TRBD2
J gene: TRBJ2-7
V gene: TRBV5-1
CDR3 protein: CASMASGGGREQYF
CDR3 DNA: TGCGCCAGCATGGCTAGCGGGGGGGGCCGCGAGCAGTACTTC

clone size: -
D gene: -
J gene: TRBJ2-7
V gene: TRBV19
CDR3 protein: CASRLGASYEQYF
CDR3 DNA: TGTGCCAGCCGACTAGGGGCCTCCTACGAGCAGTACTTC

clone size: once
D gene: -
J gene: TRBJ2-1
V gene: TRBV2
CDR3 protein: CASSIRGAYEQFF
CDR3 DNA: TGTGCCAGCTCGATACGGGGGGCCTATGAGCAGTTCTTC

clone size: once
D gene: -
J gene: TRBJ1-4
V gene: TRBV19
CDR3 protein: CASSSPGIRTNEKLFF
CDR3 DNA: TGTGCCAGTAGTTCCCCGGGGATTCGTACTAATGAAAAACTGTTTTTT

clone size: -
D gene: -
J gene: TRBJ2-1
V gene: TRBV5-1
CDR3 protein: CASSLVPRDGSSYNEQFF
CDR3 DNA: TGCGCCAGCAGCTTGGTCCCCCGGGACGGGAGCTCCTACAATGAGCAGTTCTTC

clone size: -
D gene: TRBD1
J gene: TRBJ1-6
V gene: TRBV23-1
CDR3 protein: CASRQGDSPLHF
CDR3 DNA: TGCGCCAGCAGACAGGGGGATTCACCCCTCCACTTT

clone size: -
D gene: TRBD1
J gene: TRBJ2-1
V gene: TRBV5-1
CDR3 protein: CASSSGTGPPGNEQFF
CDR3 DNA: TGCGCCAGCAGCTCCGGGACAGGTCCGCCCGGGAATGAGCAGTTCTTC

clone size: -
D gene: -
J gene: TRBJ2-3
V gene: TRBV19
CDR3 protein: CASSSPGTDTQYF
CDR3 DNA: TGTGCCAGTAGTTCCCCGGGGACAGATACGCAGTATTTT

clone size: -
D gene: TRBD1
J gene: TRBJ2-1
V gene: TRBV5-4
CDR3 protein: CASRPDRGSNNEQFF
CDR3 DNA: TGTGCCAGCAGGCCGGACAGGGGGTCAAACAATGAGCAGTTCTTC

clone size: -
D gene: -
J gene: TRBJ2-2
V gene: TRBV30
CDR3 protein: CAWSVRETGELFF
CDR3 DNA: TGTGCCTGGAGTGTACGGGAAACCGGGGAGCTGTTTTTT

clone size: -
D gene: -
J gene: TRBJ2-2
V gene: TRBV7-8
CDR3 protein: CASSLPGRPTGELFF
CDR3 DNA: TGTGCCAGCAGCTTACCAGGCCGTCCCACCGGGGAGCTGTTTTTT

clone size: -
D gene: -
J gene: TRBJ2-7
V gene: TRBV28
CDR3 protein: CASSLQVYEQYF
CDR3 DNA: TGTGCCAGCAGTTTACAGGTCTACGAGCAGTACTTC

clone size: -
D gene: TRBD1
J gene: TRBJ1-3
V gene: TRBV5-1
CDR3 protein: CASSPRTGNGNTIYF
CDR3 DNA: TGCGCCAGCAGCCCGAGGACAGGGAATGGAAACACCATATATTTT

clone size: once
D gene: -
J gene: TRBJ1-5
V gene: TRBV5-6
CDR3 protein: CASSPTGGEEPQHF
CDR3 DNA: TGTGCCAGCAGCCCAACGGGCGGGGAGGAGCCCCAGCATTTT

clone size: few
D gene: TRBD1
J gene: TRBJ1-5
V gene: TRBV30
CDR3 protein: CAWSRDSDQPQHF
CDR3 DNA: TGTGCCTGGTCCCGGGACAGTGATCAGCCCCAGCATTTT

clone size: -
D gene: TRBD1
J gene: TRBJ1-2
V gene: TRBV28
CDR3 protein: CASGSGQASYGYTF
CDR3 DNA: TGTGCCAGCGGCTCCGGACAGGCTTCTTATGGCTACACCTTC

clone size: -
D gene: -
J gene: TRBJ2-7
V gene: TRBV11-3
CDR3 protein: CASSFSGLGGNEQYF
CDR3 DNA: TGTGCCAGCAGCTTTAGCGGACTGGGGGGTAACGAGCAGTACTTC

clone size: -
D gene: TRBD1
J gene: TRBJ1-1
V gene: TRBV29-1
CDR3 protein: CSVAHGRTGGTEAFF
CDR3 DNA: TGCAGCGTTGCTCACGGACGGACAGGAGGGACTGAAGCTTTCTTT

clone size: -
D gene: -
J gene: TRBJ1-5
V gene: TRBV2
CDR3 protein: CASSGTLFSNQPQHF
CDR3 DNA: TGTGCCAGCAGTGGAACATTGTTTAGCAATCAGCCCCAGCATTTT

clone size: -
D gene: -
J gene: TRBJ2-5
V gene: TRBV29-1
CDR3 protein: CSVAYETQYF
CDR3 DNA: TGCAGCGTTGCCTATGAGACCCAGTACTTC

clone size: -
D gene: -
J gene: TRBJ2-7
V gene: TRBV25-1
CDR3 protein: CASSVSYEQYF
CDR3 DNA: TGTGCCAGCAGCGTCTCCTACGAGCAGTACTTC

clone size: -
D gene: -
J gene: TRBJ2-3
V gene: TRBV6-4
CDR3 protein: CASSQPGSSGDRTDTQYF
CDR3 DNA: TGTGCCAGCAGCCAGCCAGGCTCTTCGGGGGACCGCACAGATACGCAGTATTTT

clone size: -
D gene: -
J gene: TRBJ2-6
V gene: TRBV5-1
CDR3 protein: CASSLGGGSGANVLTF
CDR3 DNA: TGCGCCAGCAGCTTGGGAGGTGGGTCTGGGGCCAACGTCCTGACTTTC

clone size: few
D gene: -
J gene: TRBJ1-2
V gene: TRBV7-2
CDR3 protein: CASSSSRVEGNYGYTF
CDR3 DNA: TGTGCCAGCAGCTCCTCCCGTGTGGAGGGAAACTATGGCTACACCTTC

clone size: -
D gene: TRBD1
J gene: TRBJ1-1
V gene: TRBV9
CDR3 protein: CASSVGGTGGANTEAFF
CDR3 DNA: TGTGCCAGCAGCGTAGGAGGAACAGGGGGGGCGAACACTGAAGCTTTCTTT

clone size: -
D gene: -
J gene: TRBJ1-3
V gene: TRBV5-4
CDR3 protein: CASSLDRDTIYF
CDR3 DNA: TGTGCCAGCAGCTTGGATCGTGACACCATATATTTT

clone size: -
D gene: TRBD2
J gene: TRBJ2-3
V gene: TRBV28
CDR3 protein: CASSSPGAGDHRDTQYF
CDR3 DNA: TGTGCCAGCAGTTCGCCTGGAGCGGGGGATCATAGGGATACGCAGTATTTT

clone size: -
D gene: -
J gene: TRBJ2-3
V gene: TRBV19
CDR3 protein: CASRLTAFSTDTQYF
CDR3 DNA: TGTGCCAGTAGGCTGACAGCATTTTCCACAGATACGCAGTATTTT

clone size: -
D gene: TRBD2
J gene: TRBJ2-3
V gene: TRBV19
CDR3 protein: CASSIGAGGGDTQYF
CDR3 DNA: TGTGCCAGTAGTATCGGGGCGGGGGGCGGTGATACGCAGTATTTT

clone size: -
D gene: TRBD2
J gene: TRBJ2-3
V gene: TRBV4-2
CDR3 protein: CASSRLAGGLGTGTQYF
CDR3 DNA: TGTGCCAGCAGCCGACTAGCGGGGGGGCTAGGCACAGGTACGCAGTATTTT

clone size: -
D gene: TRBD2
J gene: TRBJ2-2
V gene: TRBV4-2
CDR3 protein: CASSQDKRGVGELFF
CDR3 DNA: TGTGCCAGCAGCCAAGATAAGCGGGGGGTCGGGGAGCTGTTTTTT

clone size: -
D gene: -
J gene: TRBJ2-1
V gene: TRBV5-6
CDR3 protein: CASSSANGVEQFF
CDR3 DNA: TGTGCCAGCAGCTCCGCGAATGGTGTTGAGCAGTTCTTC

clone size: -
D gene: -
J gene: TRBJ2-5
V gene: TRBV28
CDR3 protein: CASSSGWETQYF
CDR3 DNA: TGTGCCAGCAGTTCAGGGTGGGAGACCCAGTACTTC

clone size: -
D gene: TRBD1
J gene: TRBJ2-2
V gene: TRBV19
CDR3 protein: CASSSPGGLNTGELFF
CDR3 DNA: TGTGCCAGTAGTTCTCCAGGGGGTCTGAACACCGGGGAGCTGTTTTTT

clone size: -
D gene: TRBD2
J gene: TRBJ2-1
V gene: TRBV5-4
CDR3 protein: CASSPPGTSAYNEQFF
CDR3 DNA: TGTGCCAGCAGCCCCCCCGGGACTAGCGCCTACAATGAGCAGTTCTTC

clone size: -
D gene: -
J gene: TRBJ1-2
V gene: TRBV5-6
CDR3 protein: CASSLSGVGYTF
CDR3 DNA: TGTGCCAGCAGCTTATCAGGGGTAGGCTACACCTTC

clone size: -
D gene: TRBD1
J gene: TRBJ1-2
V gene: TRBV7-8
CDR3 protein: CASSLAGDRGQSGGYTF
CDR3 DNA: TGTGCCAGCAGCTTAGCGGGAGACAGGGGGCAATCTGGGGGCTACACCTTC

clone size: -
D gene: -
J gene: TRBJ1-3
V gene: TRBV6-5
CDR3 protein: CASSVDRISGNTIYF
CDR3 DNA: TGTGCCAGCAGCGTCGACAGGATCTCTGGAAACACCATATATTTT

clone size: -
D gene: TRBD1
J gene: TRBJ1-1
V gene: TRBV10-3
CDR3 protein: CAIRTGTEDTEAFF
CDR3 DNA: TGTGCCATCAGGACCGGGACAGAGGACACTGAAGCTTTCTTT

clone size: -
D gene: TRBD2
J gene: TRBJ2-5
V gene: TRBV5-1
CDR3 protein: CASSSSFSGEETQYF
CDR3 DNA: TGCGCCAGCAGCTCCTCGTTTAGCGGGGAAGAGACCCAGTACTTC

clone size: few
D gene: TRBD1
J gene: TRBJ2-7
V gene: TRBV5-1
CDR3 protein: CASSWTTGAASYEQYF
CDR3 DNA: TGCGCCAGCAGCTGGACGACAGGGGCTGCCTCCTACGAGCAGTACTTC

clone size: -
D gene: TRBD2
J gene: TRBJ2-7
V gene: TRBV19
CDR3 protein: CASSIGGTTRGEQYF
CDR3 DNA: TGTGCCAGTAGTATAGGGGGGACTACCCGAGGCGAGCAGTACTTC

clone size: -
D gene: -
J gene: TRBJ1-1
V gene: TRBV7-8
CDR3 protein: CASSYYGESVGAFF
CDR3 DNA: TGTGCCAGCAGCTACTATGGGGAGTCGGTCGGGGCTTTCTTT

clone size: -
D gene: TRBD2
J gene: TRBJ2-7
V gene: TRBV7-2
CDR3 protein: CASSLGLAGHTYIF
CDR3 DNA: TGTGCCAGCAGCCTTGGACTAGCGGGGCATACCTACATCTTC

clone size: -
D gene: -
J gene: TRBJ1-5
V gene: TRBV30
CDR3 protein: CAWSAPGGGFGNQPQHF
CDR3 DNA: TGTGCCTGGAGCGCACCCGGGGGAGGATTTGGCAATCAGCCCCAGCATTTT

clone size: -
D gene: TRBD2
J gene: TRBJ2-7
V gene: TRBV10-1
CDR3 protein: CASSSSGNSYEQYF
CDR3 DNA: TGCGCCAGCAGTAGTAGCGGGAACTCCTACGAGCAGTACTTC